This entry features one T cell receptor beta chain sequence. The specificity of this receptor is unknown. No base quality information exists; no much larger clone differs at one position. Using the deep immunoSEQ assay, multiplex PCR amplified TCR CDR3 regions from genomic DNA. Extracted genomic DNA from each cell subset was distributed evenly across all wells of several immunoSEQ 96-well plates, and each plate was treated as a replicate. For unsorted PBMC, each replicate PCR was loaded with roughly 0.3 ug genomic DNA, equivalent to approximately 33,000 T cell genomes. Ten immunoSEQ deep assay plates were used to sequence unsorted PBMC genomic DNA. The purified libraries were quantified using a Qubit 3.0 fluorometer, sized with a Bioanalyzer 2100, and then quantified again using the KAPA Library Quantification kit. Every immunoSEQ 96-well plate was sequenced on a dedicated single-read 150-cycle Illumina NextSeq 550 flow cell. The source study handled its data this way. Because the immunoSEQ output included only junctional sequences and no quality scores, the filtering could not be the same as the filtering used for full-length reads. To assign V/J genes and CDR3, sequences were annotated against IMGT germline references using PyIR, a Python wrapper for IgBLAST v1.9. Reads with weak V/J assignments (E-value above 1e-6), missing CDR3, stop codons, out-of-frame junctions, or ambiguous translated residues were removed. V3J clonotypes were defined by identical inferred V gene, J gene, and CDR3 amino acid sequence. To compute the percentage overlap between repertoires, the number of shared unique clonotypes was divided by the size of the smaller repertoire. RTK rarefaction, the Chao1 estimator, and Recon v2.1 estimates of unobserved clonotypes were used to assess repertoire richness. TCRdb limited this immuneACCESS table to in-frame rearrangements with V and J called. A share of clones is missing; checked studies link under half to unresolved V genes, and the rest is unexplained. The V and J calls and the clone size are those of that table, but D and trimming were determined from the DNA. This sample comprises fewer than 650,000 clones, 70% to 80% of them detected only once. In total, the top ten clones hold approximately 12% of the sample.

The entry originates in a study of shared clonotypes between healthy human individuals (dated by TCRdb to 2018 to 2020). Some background on the complete study: Three men and two women, aged 18 to 49 years, made up the cohort. Per donor, leukapheresis produced somewhere between about 0.8 and 9 billion PBMCs. To increase sequencing depth and limit assay-specific biases, TCR repertoire library preparation and sequencing were carried out by different laboratories using diverse techniques. To estimate repertoire size and how much clonotypes are shared between individuals, the study performed deep sequencing of blood TCR repertoires from a few healthy adults.

Study-wide findings and limitations: Pairwise subsampling indicated that sequencing depth was expected to affect the degree of clonotype sharing among donors. Only blood was sampled, and tissue TCR repertoires likely differ from those in blood. The small number of donors limited the genetic and exposure-history diversity represented.

Healthy HIV-negative adults with no recently reported acute infections or vaccinations were included as donors. Every donor was a Caucasian adult living in Nashville, Tennessee, USA. For unsorted samples, approximately 81 million PBMCs were counted, and genomic DNA was extracted using the QIAamp DNA Blood Mini kit. After blood collection by leukapheresis, PBMCs were isolated using Ficoll-Histopaque density gradient centrifugation and then cryopreserved in the vapor phase of liquid nitrogen. This receptor was taken from a woman aged 40 to 55 in good health. Some clones in this sample may be carry-over from other donors' samples. Sequenced: PBMCs.

The nucleotides read TGTGCCAGTAGTCCCGGTGCCGGGACAGGGGGAGTTGGCAATCAGCCCCAGCATTTT. Translated, it reads CASSPGAGTGGVGNQPQHF. Rearrangement joined TRBV19 to TRBJ1-5, with 11 central nucleotides matching TRBD1. The CDR3 numbers 19 residues from cysteine through phenylalanine. CDR3 DNA only is kept here, 57 bases in frame from base 1. CDR1 and CDR2 are read off the germline V gene (reference sequence) as LNHDA and SQIVND. V is pruned by 5 bases and J by 2 bases, leaving 14 bases of the junction without a gene match.